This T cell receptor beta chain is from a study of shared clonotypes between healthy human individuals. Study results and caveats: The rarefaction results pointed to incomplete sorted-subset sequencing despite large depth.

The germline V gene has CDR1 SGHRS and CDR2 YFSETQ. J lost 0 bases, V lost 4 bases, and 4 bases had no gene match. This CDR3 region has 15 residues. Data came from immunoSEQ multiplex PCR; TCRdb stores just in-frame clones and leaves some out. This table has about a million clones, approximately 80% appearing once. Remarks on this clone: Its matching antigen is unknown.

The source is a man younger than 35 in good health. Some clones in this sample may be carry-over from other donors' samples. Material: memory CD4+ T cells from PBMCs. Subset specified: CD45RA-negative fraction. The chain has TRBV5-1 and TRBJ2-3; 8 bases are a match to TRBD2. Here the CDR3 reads CASSPGGFSTDTQYF. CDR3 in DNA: TGCGCCAGCAGCCCGGGGGGGTTTAGCACAGATACGCAGTATTTT.